This T cell receptor (beta chain) was profiled in a study of T cells in Graves' hyperthyroidism and ophthalmopathy. Germline CDR1 is SGHTA and CDR2 is FQGNSA. Trimming took 2 bases from V and 0 from J, leaving 5 bases between them. The CDR3 consists of 14 residues. A note on this clonotype: Antigen unknown.

Researchers took RNA transcripts and amplified the TCR beta CDR3 regions from them. The HTBI set primed first-round TCR CDR3 RT-PCR. TCRdb re-derived calls from the multiplex PCR reads in MiXCR, one entry per CDR3 protein. This table holds hundreds of thousands of distinct CDR3 sequences, roughly a fifth found once. Findings and caveats of the study: Blood shared most expanded thyroid clonotypes above 0.001.

This receptor was obtained from a man in his fifties with Graves' ophthalmopathy. What was sequenced was blood. V gene TRBV7-2 combines with J gene TRBJ1-3; unclear D gene. CDR3 amino acids: CASSLINSGNTIYF. Written as DNA, the CDR3 is TGTGCCAGCAGCTTAATAAACTCTGGAAACACCATATATTTT.